The 26 T cell receptor beta chains below were found in one sample sequenced in a study of vaccination and CD4 T cells after COVID-19. These TCRs are of unknown antigen specificity. Documented treatment: approximately 9-day PBMC culture with coronavirus spike peptide pools or control peptides (ViraFEST assay). Cultured CD4+ T-cell DNA underwent Oncomine TCR Beta short-read sequencing. MiXCR, run by TCRdb on the PCR reads, gives a single entry per CDR3 protein. The data contain 4,100 or so distinct CDR3 sequences, around 21% of them singletons. What was sequenced was CD4+ T cells from blood, cultured in vitro. The source of these receptors is a human donor who had recovered from COVID-19.

This clonotype was counted a single time. Germline and junction disagree at one end, which may indicate a read error. The rearrangement joins TRBV7-9 to TRBJ2-3, with D maybe TRBD1 (7 bases). The CDR3 spans 17 residues. CDR1 and CDR2 from the germline V gene are SEHNR and FQNEAQ (reference sequence). The chain's CDR3 is CASSLGRQGRGSDTQFF. The CDR3 DNA follows: TGTGCCAGCAGCCTCGGACGACAGGGTCGGGGGTCAGATACGCAGTTTTTT.

A word on this clonotype: A much larger clone is a single base away; this may be a read error. The chain is built from TRBV5-4 and TRBJ1-6; D is undetermined. The CDR3 totals 13 residues. Germline V gene data show CDR1 as SGHNT and CDR2 as YYREEE (reference sequence). With 4 bases removed from V and 14 bases from J, the gap between germline ends came to 16 bases. CDR3 DNA sequence: TGTGCCAGCAGCCCCGGGTCAGAAAGGACCCTCCACTTT. Its protein product is CASSPGSERTLHF.

By share, this clonotype counts as large. This rearrangement joins TRBV15 to TRBJ1-2; no clear D gene. V dropped 3 bases and J dropped 8 bases, with 16 bases sitting between them. The CDR3 is 14 residues long. The V gene's germline CDR1 is LNHNV and CDR2 YYDKDF (reference sequence). The CDR3 protein is CATSRGEGIMGYTF. In DNA form, the CDR3 reads TGTGCCACCAGCAGGGGAGAGGGAATAATGGGCTACACCTTC.

The chain carries TRBV6-1 and TRBJ1-1; 9 bases agree with TRBD1. This CDR3 comprises 14 residues. CDR1 MNHNS and CDR2 SASEGT come from the germline V gene. J was trimmed by 1 base and V by 7 bases; bases with no gene match: 4. CDR3 residues: CASNLQGANTEAFF. CDR3 bases: TGTGCCAGCAACCTACAGGGGGCGAACACTGAAGCTTTCTTT.

V and J are TRBV29-1 and TRBJ1-1, with D perhaps matching TRBD1 (6 bases). Germline V gene data show CDR1 as SQVTM and CDR2 as ANQGSEA. Between the trimmed V and J ends, which lost 6 bases and 1 base, there was a span of 15 bases. The CDR3 length is 14 residues. This CDR3 reads CSVGTGTPNTEAFF. In DNA form, the CDR3 reads TGCAGCGTGGGAACAGGGACTCCGAACACTGAAGCTTTCTTT. The whole variable domain, remainder taken from reference TRBV29-1 and TRBJ1-1, is SAVISQKPSRDICQRGTSLTIQCQVDSQVTMMFWYRQQPGQSLTLIATANQGSEATYESGFVIDKFPISRPNLTFSTLTVSNMSPEDSSIYLCSVGTGTPNTEAFFGQGTRLTVV.

In its sample, this clonotype was seen a few times. The rearrangement uses TRBV7-9 and TRBJ2-5; D remains ambiguous. Between the trimmed V and J ends, which lost 1 base and 7 bases, there was a span of 4 bases. Per the germline V gene, CDR1 is SEHNR and CDR2 is FQNEAQ (reference sequence). This CDR3 has 11 residues. The DNA for the CDR3 is TGTGCCAGCAGCTTAGAGGGGACCCAGTACTTC. Translated: CASSLEGTQYF.

The J gene is TRBJ2-2, the V gene TRBV12-3 or TRBV12-4; 10 nucleotides match TRBD2. There are 15 residues in the CDR3. V lost 6 bases to trimming and J lost 5 bases; unmatched junction nucleotides: 6. The CDR3: CASSQAGGMTGELFF. DNA of the CDR3: TGTGCCAGCAGCCAAGCGGGGGGGATGACCGGGGAGCTGTTTTTT.

This clonotype was counted only a few times. CDR3 DNA: TGTGCCAGCAGTGGAGTGGGGAACTATGGCTACACCTTC. Amino acids: CASSGVGNYGYTF. The chain is built from TRBV2 and TRBJ1-2; D unresolved. The length of the CDR3 is 13 residues. V lost 4 bases and J lost 2, with 8 bases in between. CDR1 is SNHLY, CDR2 FYNNEI, per germline. Full variable domain (remainder filled in from reference TRBV2 and TRBJ1-2): EPEVTQTPSHQVTQMGQEVILRCVPISNHLYFYWYRQILGQKVEFLVSFYNNEISEKSEIFDDQFSVERPDGSNFTLKIRSTKLEDSAMYFCASSGVGNYGYTFGSGTRLTVV.

This clonotype was counted only a few times. The gene calls are TRBV18 and TRBJ2-5; unclear D gene. CDR3 length: 13 residues. Per the germline V gene, CDR1 is KGHSH and CDR2 is LQKENI. V shed 2 bases and J shed 7 bases, with 11 bases lying between them. The CDR3 sequence: CASSPEPGGTQYF. Written as DNA, the CDR3 is TGTGCCAGCTCACCAGAACCGGGCGGGACCCAGTACTTC.

This chain joins TRBV5-4 and TRBJ2-5, with 7 bases identical to TRBD2. Germline values: CDR1 SGHNT, CDR2 YYREEE (reference sequence). V lost 4 bases to trimming and J lost 2 bases; unmatched junction nucleotides: 2. This CDR3 is built from 13 residues. This CDR3 is CASSRGLQETQYF. CDR3 in DNA: TGTGCCAGCAGCCGGGGACTACAAGAGACCCAGTACTTC.

The chain employs TRBV28 and TRBJ1-2; 8 nucleotides match TRBD1. The germline V gene encodes CDR1 MDHEN and CDR2 SYDVKM. The CDR3 has 13 residues. V shed 5 bases and J 6 bases; nucleotides not matched to a gene: 5. The CDR3 DNA follows: TGTGCCAGCAGTGAGACAGGGGACCATGGCTACACCTTC. Translating gives CASSETGDHGYTF.

This clonotype counts as medium-sized. The genes are TRBV12-3 or TRBV12-4 and TRBJ2-1; either TRBD1 or TRBD2 may supply D (5 bases each). V lost 6 bases to trimming and J lost 7 bases, with 10 bases between them. CDR3 size: 12 residues. CDR3 amino acids: CASSPEGNEQFF. In nucleotides, the CDR3 is TGTGCCAGCAGCCCTGAGGGGAATGAGCAGTTCTTC.

The chain has TRBV30 and TRBJ1-2, with D uncertain. Trimming removed 5 bases at V and 5 bases at J, with 18 bases between. Germline V gene sequence: CDR1 GTSNPN, CDR2 SVGIG (reference sequence). The CDR3 spans 14 residues. CDR3 bases: TGTGCCTGGCTCCACGGACGGGGAATTTATGGCTACACCTTC. Translating it yields CAWLHGRGIYGYTF. Together with reference TRBV30 and TRBJ1-2, the CDR3 gives the full variable domain: SQTIHQWPATLVQPVGSPLSLECTVEGTSNPNLYWYRQAAGRGLQLLFYSVGIGQISSEVPQNLSASRPQDRQFILSSKKLLLSDSGFYLCAWLHGRGIYGYTFGSGTRLTVV.

The chain is built from TRBV12-5 and TRBJ2-1, with D hard to call. In germline, CDR1 is LGHNT, CDR2 FRNRAP. With 6 bases removed from V and 13 bases from J, the gap between germline ends came to 13 bases. This CDR3 has 11 amino acids. Written as DNA, the CDR3 is TGTGCTAGTGGCTTGTGGGTCGCCCAGTTCTTC. It specifies CASGLWVAQFF.

The genes are TRBV9 and TRBJ2-1; 9 bases map to TRBD1. The CDR3 length is 15 residues. Germline V gene lookup returns CDR1 SGDLS and CDR2 YYNGEE. The J segment lost 2 bases and the V segment lost 4 bases, leaving 4 bases of the junction unmatched. The CDR3 here is CASSRTGETYNEQFF. The DNA of the CDR3 is TGTGCCAGCAGCCGGACAGGGGAAACCTACAATGAGCAGTTCTTC. The full variable domain, completed using reference TRBV9 and TRBJ2-1, is DSGVTQTPKHLITATGQRVTLRCSPRSGDLSVYWYQQSLDQGLQFLIQYYNGEERAKGNILERFSAQQFPDLHSELNLSSLELGDSALYFCASSRTGETYNEQFFGPGTRLTVL.

The genes are TRBV29-1 and TRBJ2-5, with TRBD2 as a possible D gene (6 bases). The V gene lost 8 bases and the J gene lost 6 bases, with 10 bases spanning the gap. In germline, CDR1 is SQVTM, CDR2 ANQGSEA. The CDR3 sequence is 10 residues long. The CDR3 loop reads CSFGGKTQYF. The CDR3, as DNA: TGCAGCTTCGGGGGAAAGACCCAGTACTTC.

This clonotype has just one count. The chain combines TRBV20-1 with TRBJ2-1, with 11 bases matching TRBD2. The CDR3 has 15 residues. V dropped 3 bases and J dropped 0; count of bases not matched to a gene: 1. Germline V gives CDR1 DFQATT, CDR2 SNEGSKA (reference sequence). CDR3 residues: CSARTSGDSYNEQFF. CDR3 nucleotides: TGCAGTGCTAGGACTAGCGGGGACTCCTACAATGAGCAGTTCTTC.

This clonotype was found a few times. This chain joins TRBV3-1 and TRBJ1-2, with 9 bases matching TRBD1. Germline V gives CDR1 LGHDT, CDR2 YNNKEL (reference sequence). The CDR3 length is 14 residues. V lost 5 bases to trimming and J lost 4 bases; unmatched junction nucleotides: 5. This CDR3 is CASSSDRGLYGYTF. The CDR3 nucleotides are TGTGCCAGCAGCTCGGACAGGGGACTCTATGGCTACACCTTC.

Only a few counts were recorded for this clonotype. The V gene is TRBV12-3 or TRBV12-4, the J gene TRBJ2-5; TRBD1 might be the D (6 bases). V was shortened by 6 bases and J by 4 bases, with 15 bases between the two germline ends. The CDR3 runs to 14 residues. This chain's CDR3 is CASRRSTGRETQYF. As DNA, the CDR3 is TGTGCCAGCAGGCGAAGTACAGGGCGAGAGACCCAGTACTTC.

The V call is TRBV5-1, the J call TRBJ1-2, with 8 bases matching TRBD1. Germline loops: CDR1 SGHRS, CDR2 YFSETQ. The ends lost 1 base at V and 5 bases at J; junction bases unmatched: 7. This CDR3 is built from 15 residues. CDR3 nucleotide sequence: TGCGCCAGCAGCTTGACAGGGGGGGATGCTTATGGCTACACCTTC. Protein sequence: CASSLTGGDAYGYTF.

By frequency in the sample, this clonotype is medium-sized. The chain joins TRBV12-3 or TRBV12-4 to TRBJ2-3; D remains ambiguous. The CDR3 has 13 residues. Trimming cost V 6 bases and J 0 bases, with 7 bases left between them. The CDR3 loop is CASSATSTDTQYF. In nucleotides, the CDR3 is TGTGCCAGCAGCGCTACTAGCACAGATACGCAGTATTTT.

The chain links TRBV15 to TRBJ1-3; TRBD1 agrees at 10 bases. This CDR3 spans 15 amino acids. V lost 3 bases and J lost 3; bases outside the gene matches: 2. Looked up from germline, CDR1 is LNHNV and CDR2 is YYDKDF (reference sequence). The CDR3 loop reads CATSSRTGGGNTIYF. The CDR3 nucleotides are TGTGCCACCAGCAGCCGGACAGGGGGTGGAAACACCATATATTTT.

This clonotype is termed medium-sized. This chain uses TRBV2 with TRBJ2-7; maybe TRBD1 (6 bases). V was pared by 5 bases and J by 3 bases, with 14 bases between. The CDR3 spans 14 residues. Germline values: CDR1 SNHLY, CDR2 FYNNEI. CDR3 DNA sequence: TGTGCCAGCAGTCCGGGACAACGACGCTACGAGCAGTACTTC. It specifies CASSPGQRRYEQYF.

V is TRBV4-2 and J is TRBJ1-1; D not resolved. The CDR3 runs to 16 residues. V shed 3 bases and J shed 10 bases, with 24 bases lying between them. Germline CDR1 LGHNA, CDR2 YNFKEQ. The CDR3 DNA reads as TGTGCCAGCAGCCAGATCACTAAAGGACGGAGCCTCAGAGCTTTCTTT. Its protein product is CASSQITKGRSLRAFF.

The V gene is TRBV10-3, the J gene TRBJ1-2; the D gene is possibly TRBD1 (6 bases). V was cut by 8 bases and J by 4 bases, with 14 bases left in between. Germline loops: CDR1 ENHRY, CDR2 SYGVKD. The CDR3 spans 13 residues. CDR3 coding DNA: TGTGCCATCCGACAGGAGAGGCCCTATGGCTACACCTTC. Translation gives CAIRQERPYGYTF.

This clonotype showed up just a few times. The chain links TRBV2 to TRBJ1-1; maybe TRBD1 (5 bases). Trimming removed 6 bases at V and 5 bases at J, with 19 bases between. From germline, CDR1 is SNHLY and CDR2 FYNNEI. This CDR3 has 15 residues. CDR3 coding DNA: TGTGCCAGCAGGGCCCCGGGACTTGATCGAACTGAAGCTTTCTTT. It is translated as CASRAPGLDRTEAFF.